This entry lists 5 T cell receptor beta chains sequenced from one sample in a study of cytomegalovirus exposure and HLA in healthy donors. 13 Jbeta primers and 60 Vbeta primers were used for the PCR. Using immunoSEQ multiplex PCR, the repertoire was profiled, and TCRdb retains in-frame clones only, with some absent. Here the sample spans about 90,000 clones, less than 85% being singletons. Sequencing was performed on PBMCs. These receptors all stem from a man aged 18 to 30 in good health and CMV-seronegative.

The CDR3 DNA reads TGTGCCAGCAGCTCAGGCGGGAGAACCACAGATACGCAGTATTTT. Translated, it gives CASSSGGRTTDTQYF. The genes are TRBV7-2 and TRBJ2-3; TRBD2 aligns across 7 bases. CDR3 length: 15 amino acids. Germline V CDR1 and CDR2: SGHTA, FQGNSA. V lost 4 bases, J lost 2 bases, and 6 bases stayed unmatched.

V usage is TRBV7-3 and J usage is TRBJ2-1; 7 bases fit TRBD2. This CDR3 has 15 residues. V dropped 3 bases and J dropped 2; count of bases not matched to a gene: 4. CDR1 SGHTA and CDR2 FQGTGA come from the germline V gene. The DNA for the CDR3 is TGTGCCAGCAGCTTGGGAGGGAATCCCTACAATGAGCAGTTCTTC. It specifies CASSLGGNPYNEQFF.

The V call is TRBV5-6, the J call TRBJ2-3; TRBD1 aligns across 10 bases. V lost 7 bases, J lost 4 bases, and 9 bases stayed unmatched. The germline CDR1 and CDR2 sequences are SGHDT and YYEEEE. The CDR3 runs 15 residues. The chain's CDR3 is CASGRGDRGADTQYF. The CDR3 DNA reads as TGTGCCAGCGGCCGGGGGGACAGGGGCGCAGATACGCAGTATTTT.

CDR3 sequence reads: CASSLLAAETQYF. CDR3 DNA: TGTGCCAGCAGCCTCCTAGCTGCGGAGACCCAGTACTTC. V gene TRBV9 combines with J gene TRBJ2-5; D may be TRBD2 (5 bases). The germline V and J ends were trimmed by 4 bases and 5 bases, with 12 bases remaining between them. From germline, CDR1 is SGDLS and CDR2 YYNGEE. The CDR3 is 13 residues long. Variable domain in full (rest from reference TRBV9 and TRBJ2-5): DSGVTQTPKHLITATGQRVTLRCSPRSGDLSVYWYQQSLDQGLQFLIQYYNGEERAKGNILERFSAQQFPDLHSELNLSSLELGDSALYFCASSLLAAETQYFGPGTRLLVL.

V usage is TRBV5-1 and J usage is TRBJ2-2; D is unclear. The CDR3 is 11 amino acids. CDR1 is SGHRS, CDR2 YFSETQ, per germline. V lost 6 bases, J lost 7 bases, and 7 bases lay in between. The CDR3 nucleotides are TGCGCCAGCATTATTTACGGGGAGCTGTTTTTT. Translating it yields CASIIYGELFF.